Below, one T cell receptor (beta chain) is given with its context. The antigen is unknown. Germline V gene data show CDR1 as WSHSY and CDR2 as SAAADI. The J segment lost 1 base and the V segment lost 11 bases, leaving 9 bases of the junction unmatched. The CDR3 loop spans 16 amino acids. The sample comes from a study of T cell responses to AZD1222 COVID-19 vaccine. The overall study: Recipients boosted at about 4 weeks or about 12 weeks are pooled. Study conclusions and caveats: Sampled repertoires all dated from after the peak T cell response. The breadth and depth of Spike-specific TCRs increased once two AZD1222 doses had been given.

The repertoire was sequenced with immunoSEQ multiplex PCR; TCRdb's copy has only in-frame clones and lacks some. The table records around 170,000 clones, approximately 91% of them present only once. The sequence was collected from an adult in good health. Sequencing was performed on peripheral blood, taken on day 0 of AZD1222 vaccination. The rearrangement links TRBV10-2 to TRBJ2-2; the match to TRBD2 covers 11 bases. CDR3 coding DNA: TGCGCCGCCAAGATCCTAGCGGGGGGGAACACCGGGGAGCTGTTTTTT. It yields the protein CAAKILAGGNTGELFF.